This TCR beta chain was profiled in a study of blood T cell repertoires in COVID-19. About the research overall: T cells, B-cell-depleted T cells, or PBMCs provided the cDNA or gDNA that served as material.

Original processing notes: The assay estimated nucleated cells by amplifying reference gene primers. Clones were read by immunoSEQ multiplex PCR, and TCRdb kept only the in-frame ones, dropping some. The DNA gave D and trimming, while V, J and clone size come from that table. The table has about 150,000 clones, about nine tenths seen once. There are 12 residues in the CDR3. The V end lost 5 bases, the J end lost 9 bases, and 14 bases lay between the germline ends. In germline, CDR1 is MNHEY, CDR2 SMNVEV (reference sequence). The chain is built from TRBV27 and TRBJ2-7; no definite D call. Source material: PBMCs or T cells enriched from blood (not recorded which). The receptor was derived from a man aged 50 to 59 who had recovered from COVID-19. The CDR3 protein is CASSPTPLVQYF. The CDR3 bases are TGTGCCAGCAGTCCAACACCCTTGGTGCAGTACTTC.